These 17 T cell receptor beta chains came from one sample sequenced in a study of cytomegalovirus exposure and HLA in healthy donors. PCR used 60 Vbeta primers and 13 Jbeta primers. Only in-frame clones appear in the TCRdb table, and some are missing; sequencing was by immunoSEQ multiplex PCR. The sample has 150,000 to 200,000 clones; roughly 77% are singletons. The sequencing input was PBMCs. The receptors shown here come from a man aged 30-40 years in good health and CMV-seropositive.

CDR3 bases: TGCGCCAGCAGCTGGGGGGTGGATGCCCACGAGCAGTACTTC. Encoded protein: CASSWGVDAHEQYF. This chain uses TRBV5-1 with TRBJ2-7; the D gene is possibly TRBD2 (6 bases). The V end lost 3 bases, the J end lost 5 bases, and 15 bases lay between the germline ends. The CDR3 extends over 14 amino acids. Looked up from germline, CDR1 is SGHRS and CDR2 is YFSETQ.

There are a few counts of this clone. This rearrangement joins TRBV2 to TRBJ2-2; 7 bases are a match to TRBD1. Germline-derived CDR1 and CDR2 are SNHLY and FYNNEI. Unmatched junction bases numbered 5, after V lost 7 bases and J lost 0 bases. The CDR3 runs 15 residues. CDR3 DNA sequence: TGTGCCAGCAACCGACAGGGAGCGAACACCGGGGAGCTGTTTTTT. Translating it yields CASNRQGANTGELFF.

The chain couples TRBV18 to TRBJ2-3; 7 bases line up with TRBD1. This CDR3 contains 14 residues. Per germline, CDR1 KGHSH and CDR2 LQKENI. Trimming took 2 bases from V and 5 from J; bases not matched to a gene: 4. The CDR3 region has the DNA TGTGCCAGCTCACCAGACAGGGCTATAGATACGCAGTATTTT. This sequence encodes CASSPDRAIDTQYF. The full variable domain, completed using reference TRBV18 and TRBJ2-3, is NAGVMQNPRHLVRRRGQEARLRCSPMKGHSHVYWYRQLPEEGLKFMVYLQKENIIDESGMPKERFSAEFPKEGPSILRIQQVVRGDSAAYFCASSPDRAIDTQYFGPGTRLTVL.

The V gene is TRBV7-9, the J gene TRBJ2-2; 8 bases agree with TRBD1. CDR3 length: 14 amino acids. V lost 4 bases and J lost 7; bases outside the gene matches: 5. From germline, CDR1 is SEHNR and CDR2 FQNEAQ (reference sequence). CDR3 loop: CASSSDRENGELFF. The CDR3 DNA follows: TGTGCCAGCAGCTCGGACAGGGAGAACGGGGAGCTGTTTTTT.

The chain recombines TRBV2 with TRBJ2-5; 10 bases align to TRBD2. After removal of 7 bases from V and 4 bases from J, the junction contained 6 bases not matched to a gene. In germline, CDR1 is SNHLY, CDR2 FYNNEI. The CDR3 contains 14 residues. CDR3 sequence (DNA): TGTGCCAGCACCCCTAGCGGGGGCGGAGAGACCCAGTACTTC. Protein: CASTPSGGGETQYF.

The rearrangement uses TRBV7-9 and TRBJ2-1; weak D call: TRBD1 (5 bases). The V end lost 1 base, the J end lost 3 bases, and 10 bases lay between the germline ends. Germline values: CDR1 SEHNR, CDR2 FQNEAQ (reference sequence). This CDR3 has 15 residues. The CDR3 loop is CASSLGQGIYNEQFF. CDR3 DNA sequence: TGTGCCAGCAGCTTAGGGCAGGGTATCTACAATGAGCAGTTCTTC.

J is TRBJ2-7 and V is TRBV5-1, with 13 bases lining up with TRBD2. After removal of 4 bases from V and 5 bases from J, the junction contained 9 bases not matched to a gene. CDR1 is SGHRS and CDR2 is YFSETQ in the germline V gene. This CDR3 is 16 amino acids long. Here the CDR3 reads CASSPRTSGGADEQYF. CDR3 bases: TGCGCCAGCAGCCCGCGTACTAGCGGGGGGGCCGACGAGCAGTACTTC. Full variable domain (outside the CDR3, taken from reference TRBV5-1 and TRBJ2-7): KAGVTQTPRYLIKTRGQQVTLSCSPISGHRSVSWYQQTPGQGLQFLFEYFSETQRNKGNFPGRFSGRQFSNSRSEMNVSTLELGDSALYLCASSPRTSGGADEQYFGPGTRLTVT.

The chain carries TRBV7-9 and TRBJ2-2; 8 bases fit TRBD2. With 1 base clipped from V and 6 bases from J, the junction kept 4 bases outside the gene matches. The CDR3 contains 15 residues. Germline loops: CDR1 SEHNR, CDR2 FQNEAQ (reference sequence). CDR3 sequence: CASSLGTSSPGELFF. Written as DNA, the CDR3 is TGTGCCAGCAGCTTAGGGACTAGCAGCCCCGGGGAGCTGTTTTTT.

CDR3 sequence reads: CAISVAGYTDTQYF. CDR3 DNA: TGTGCCATCAGTGTAGCGGGGTACACAGATACGCAGTATTTT. This chain links TRBV10-3 with TRBJ2-3, with TRBD2 matching over 8 bases. This CDR3 has 14 amino acids. Germline-derived CDR1 and CDR2 are ENHRY and SYGVKD. V shed 4 bases and J 2 bases; nucleotides not matched to a gene: 2.

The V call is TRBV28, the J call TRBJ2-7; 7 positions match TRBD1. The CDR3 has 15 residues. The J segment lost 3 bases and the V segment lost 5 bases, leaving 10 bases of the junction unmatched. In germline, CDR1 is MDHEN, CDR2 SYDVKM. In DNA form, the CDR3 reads TGTGCCAGCAGTCCCGGACAGGTCCTAAACTACGAGCAGTACTTC. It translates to CASSPGQVLNYEQYF.

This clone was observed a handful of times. The CDR3, as DNA: TGTGCCAGCAGACTCGGGACAGGAGGAAACACCATATATTTT. Translated: CASRLGTGGNTIYF. The rearrangement joins TRBV6-5 to TRBJ1-3; 8 positions match TRBD1. The CDR3 has 14 residues. Germline CDR1 MNHEY, CDR2 SVGAGI. Trimming cost V 6 bases and J 4 bases; bases outside gene matches: 5.

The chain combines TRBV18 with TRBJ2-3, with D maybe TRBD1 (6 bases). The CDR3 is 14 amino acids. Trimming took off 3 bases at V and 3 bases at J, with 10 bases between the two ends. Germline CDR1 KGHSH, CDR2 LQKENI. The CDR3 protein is CASSPGTQTDTQYF. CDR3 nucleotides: TGTGCCAGCTCACCTGGGACACAAACAGATACGCAGTATTTT.

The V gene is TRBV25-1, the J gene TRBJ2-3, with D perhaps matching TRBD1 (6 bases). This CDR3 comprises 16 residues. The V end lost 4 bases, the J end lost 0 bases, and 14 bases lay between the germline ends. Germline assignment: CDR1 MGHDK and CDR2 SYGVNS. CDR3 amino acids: CASSGTSTGSTDTQYF. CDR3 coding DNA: TGTGCCAGCAGTGGCACCTCGACAGGAAGCACAGATACGCAGTATTTT.

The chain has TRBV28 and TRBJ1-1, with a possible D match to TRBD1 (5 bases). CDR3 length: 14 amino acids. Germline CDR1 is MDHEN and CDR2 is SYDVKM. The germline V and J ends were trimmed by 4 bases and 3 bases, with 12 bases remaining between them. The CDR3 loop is CASSSSGRDTEAFF. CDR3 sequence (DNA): TGTGCCAGCAGTTCGTCAGGGAGGGACACTGAAGCTTTCTTT.

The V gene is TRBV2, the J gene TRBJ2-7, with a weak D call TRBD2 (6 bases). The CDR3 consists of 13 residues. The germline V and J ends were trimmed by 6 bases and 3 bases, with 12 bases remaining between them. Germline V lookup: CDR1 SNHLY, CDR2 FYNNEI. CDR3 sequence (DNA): TGTGCCAGCAGGCGGGACGGCATCTACGAGCAGTACTTC. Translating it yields CASRRDGIYEQYF.

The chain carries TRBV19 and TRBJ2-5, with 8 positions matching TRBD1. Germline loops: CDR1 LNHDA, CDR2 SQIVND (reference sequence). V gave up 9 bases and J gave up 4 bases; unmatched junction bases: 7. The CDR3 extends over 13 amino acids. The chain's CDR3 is CASKFQGAETQYF. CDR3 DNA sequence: TGTGCCAGCAAATTCCAGGGGGCAGAGACCCAGTACTTC.

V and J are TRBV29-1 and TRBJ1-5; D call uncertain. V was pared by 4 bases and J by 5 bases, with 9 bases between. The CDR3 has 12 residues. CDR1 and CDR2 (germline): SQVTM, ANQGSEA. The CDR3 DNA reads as TGCAGCGTTGGGGAGAGGGATCAGCCCCAGCATTTT. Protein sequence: CSVGERDQPQHF.